What follows are 16 T cell receptor beta chains derived from one specimen sequenced in a study of radiotherapy plus CTLA-4 blockade in lung cancer. TCRdb's copy holds only in-frame clones and misses some; the assay was immunoSEQ multiplex PCR. Found here are about 110,000 clones, more than 65% of them singletons; the top ten hold roughly 3.1%. Sequencing used peripheral blood, obtained from a patient treated with radiotherapy plus ipilimumab. These TCRs come from a human donor with non-small cell lung cancer that progressed on radiotherapy plus ipilimumab. Some clones in this sample may be carry-over from other donors' samples.

V gene TRBV28 combines with J gene TRBJ2-7, with D tentatively TRBD2 (5 bases). The length of the CDR3 is 14 residues. Germline assignment: CDR1 MDHEN and CDR2 SYDVKM. V lost 3 bases and J lost 6, with 15 bases in between. The CDR3 region is CASSFFRVRGEQYF. As DNA, the CDR3 is TGTGCCAGCAGTTTTTTCCGGGTCCGGGGCGAGCAGTACTTC.

The V call is TRBV5-1, the J call TRBJ2-5; TRBD2 is a possible D gene (5 bases). The CDR3 spans 16 residues. CDR1 is SGHRS and CDR2 is YFSETQ in the germline V gene. The ends were cut back, 0 bases at V and 4 bases at J, with 16 bases in the middle. CDR3 nucleotide sequence: TGCGCCAGCAGCTTGGCCCTCAGCGGCCAGGTAGAGACCCAGTACTTC. Translation: CASSLALSGQVETQYF.

The V and J genes are TRBV5-6 and TRBJ1-6, with D tentatively TRBD1 (5 bases). Per germline, CDR1 SGHDT and CDR2 YYEEEE. Trimming pared 4 bases from V and 10 bases from J, leaving 15 bases between. The CDR3 spans 14 residues. CDR3 in DNA: TGTGCCAGCAGCCTGAAGGGGCGCGGGTCACCCCTCCACTTT. It yields the protein CASSLKGRGSPLHF.

V gene TRBV7-2 combines with J gene TRBJ2-7, with 13 nucleotides matching TRBD2. The CDR3 is made up of 15 amino acids. The ends lost 5 bases at V and 12 bases at J; junction bases unmatched: 13. Germline V CDR1 and CDR2: SGHTA, FQGNSA. The CDR3 spells CASSRTFGLAGEMYF. The CDR3 DNA reads TGTGCCAGCAGCCGAACCTTTGGACTAGCGGGGGAAATGTACTTC.

This clone was picked up one time. This chain connects TRBV2 to TRBJ1-4, with 7 bases aligning to TRBD1. The CDR3 loop spans 16 amino acids. The junction had 8 bases not matched to a gene; V was cut back by 4 bases and J by 3 bases. CDR1 and CDR2 from the germline V gene are SNHLY and FYNNEI. The DNA for the CDR3 is TGTGCCAGCAGTGTAAGGGGGCGAGGGTCTAATGAAAAACTGTTTTTT. Its protein product is CASSVRGRGSNEKLFF.

This sequence joins TRBV5-1 and TRBJ1-2; no clear D gene. From germline, CDR1 is SGHRS and CDR2 YFSETQ. The V gene lost 1 base and the J gene lost 4 bases, with 11 bases spanning the gap. The CDR3 runs to 14 residues. The CDR3 DNA follows: TGCGCCAGCAGCTTGCTTACACCGGCCTATGGCTACACCTTC. Its protein product is CASSLLTPAYGYTF. Based on the CDR3 plus reference TRBV5-1 and TRBJ1-2, the full variable domain is KAGVTQTPRYLIKTRGQQVTLSCSPISGHRSVSWYQQTPGQGLQFLFEYFSETQRNKGNFPGRFSGRQFSNSRSEMNVSTLELGDSALYLCASSLLTPAYGYTFGSGTRLTVV.

The CDR3 protein is CASSVRKTGDRNTIYF. The CDR3 DNA reads as TGTGCCAGCAGCGTACGAAAAACAGGGGATAGAAACACCATATATTTT. The chain uses TRBV5-4 and TRBJ1-3, with TRBD1 matching 7 bases. V dropped 4 bases and J dropped 5; count of bases not matched to a gene: 12. Germline V CDR1 and CDR2: SGHNT, YYREEE (reference sequence). CDR3 size: 16 residues.

The rearrangement joins TRBV12-5 to TRBJ1-1, with D unresolved. CDR3 length: 12 residues. Germline V gene data show CDR1 as LGHNT and CDR2 as FRNRAP. Trimming pared 4 bases from V and 1 base from J, leaving 4 bases between. The chain's CDR3 is CASGSGNTEAFF. The CDR3, as DNA: TGTGCTAGTGGTTCTGGGAACACTGAAGCTTTCTTT.

The chain uses TRBV11-2 and TRBJ2-5; unclear D gene. Deletions cut 5 bases from V and 2 bases from J, with 15 bases between. The CDR3 sequence is 15 residues long. Germline-derived CDR1 and CDR2 are SGHAT and FQNNGV. CDR3 amino acids: CASSRPRRRQETQYF. DNA for the CDR3: TGTGCCAGCAGCCGACCGAGACGGCGTCAAGAGACCCAGTACTTC.

The gene calls are TRBV18 and TRBJ1-1; no clear D gene. CDR1 and CDR2 from the germline V gene are KGHSH and LQKENI. This CDR3 contains 15 residues. Trimming shortened V by 1 base and J by 4 bases, and 13 bases separated the two germline ends. The CDR3 loop is CASSPRLGLGTEAFF. As DNA, the CDR3 is TGTGCCAGCTCACCACGTCTGGGTTTGGGCACTGAAGCTTTCTTT.

The chain recombines TRBV2 with TRBJ2-3; D is unclear. Trimming left V 0 bases short and J 0 bases short, with 16 bases between. The CDR3 extends over 18 amino acids. Looked up from germline, CDR1 is SNHLY and CDR2 is FYNNEI. CDR3 loop: CASSEAAAAILSTDTQYF. The CDR3 DNA reads TGTGCCAGCAGTGAAGCGGCGGCAGCGATACTTAGCACAGATACGCAGTATTTT.

The chain is built from TRBV29-1 and TRBJ2-5; D ambiguous. Per germline, CDR1 SQVTM and CDR2 ANQGSEA. The CDR3 totals 13 residues. Trimming stripped 3 bases from V and 2 bases from J, with 10 bases between. The CDR3 reads CSVELNIQETQYF. The CDR3 nucleotides are TGCAGCGTTGAGTTGAACATACAAGAGACCCAGTACTTC.

This chain joins TRBV11-1 and TRBJ2-7, with 15 bases aligning to TRBD2. The junction had 12 bases not matched to a gene; V was cut back by 4 bases and J by 5 bases. Germline assignment: CDR1 SGHAT and CDR2 FQDESV (reference sequence). CDR3 length: 18 amino acids. The CDR3 sequence: CASSSSGTSGGPGHEQYF. CDR3 coding DNA: TGTGCCAGCAGCTCCTCCGGGACTAGCGGGGGGCCAGGCCACGAGCAGTACTTC.

The chain couples TRBV5-1 to TRBJ2-7; TRBD2 is a possible D gene (5 bases). The V end was cut by 4 bases, the J end by 2 bases, with 13 bases between. The CDR3 totals 14 residues. Germline values: CDR1 SGHRS, CDR2 YFSETQ. The CDR3 DNA reads as TGCGCCAGCAGCAGGAGGATAGCTACCTACGAGCAGTACTTC. Translating it yields CASSRRIATYEQYF.

This chain's CDR3 is CASSQSDGGGADTQYF. In DNA form, the CDR3 reads TGCGCCAGCAGCCAAAGTGACGGGGGCGGTGCAGATACGCAGTATTTT. The rearrangement links TRBV4-3 to TRBJ2-3; D might be TRBD1 or TRBD2, each matching 6 bases. Germline V lookup: CDR1 LGHNA, CDR2 YSLEER. V gave up 2 bases and J gave up 4 bases, with 16 bases separating them. This CDR3 region has 16 residues.

This clone was seen once. This sequence joins TRBV9 and TRBJ1-4, with D possibly being TRBD1 (6 bases). Germline loops: CDR1 SGDLS, CDR2 YYNGEE. The CDR3 is 18 residues long. V lost 0 bases and J 11 bases, leaving 26 bases between the germline ends. The CDR3 DNA reads as TGTGCCAGCAGCGTAGACAAAGGACCCGGGACATTTTATGGGAAACTGTTTTTT. Translation: CASSVDKGPGTFYGKLFF.